This entry is about one T cell receptor beta chain. The V segment lost 4 bases and the J segment 2 bases; nucleotides outside the gene matches: 7. The CDR3 is made up of 17 amino acids. The germline V gene has CDR1 SGHTA and CDR2 FQGNSA. These data originate in a study of blood T cell repertoires in COVID-19. Study-level information: From the United States, Italy and Spain came samples of acute and convalescent COVID-19. From T cells, B-cell-depleted T cells, or PBMCs came the material, which was cDNA or gDNA.

In the authors' workflow: It was from reference gene primer amplification that nucleated cell counts were estimated. Clones were read by immunoSEQ multiplex PCR, and TCRdb kept only the in-frame ones, dropping some. The DNA was the basis for D and trimming; V, J and clone size are from that table. The sample holds 60,000 to 70,000 clones, 90% to 95% seen once. This sequence originates from a human donor in a cohort sampled during active COVID-19. The sample consisted of peripheral blood. The rearrangement joins TRBV7-2 to TRBJ2-5, with 13 bases matching TRBD2. The CDR3 nucleotides are TGTGCCAGCAGCTCCCAGCGGACTAGCGGGGGACAAGAGACCCAGTACTTC. As protein: CASSSQRTSGGQETQYF.